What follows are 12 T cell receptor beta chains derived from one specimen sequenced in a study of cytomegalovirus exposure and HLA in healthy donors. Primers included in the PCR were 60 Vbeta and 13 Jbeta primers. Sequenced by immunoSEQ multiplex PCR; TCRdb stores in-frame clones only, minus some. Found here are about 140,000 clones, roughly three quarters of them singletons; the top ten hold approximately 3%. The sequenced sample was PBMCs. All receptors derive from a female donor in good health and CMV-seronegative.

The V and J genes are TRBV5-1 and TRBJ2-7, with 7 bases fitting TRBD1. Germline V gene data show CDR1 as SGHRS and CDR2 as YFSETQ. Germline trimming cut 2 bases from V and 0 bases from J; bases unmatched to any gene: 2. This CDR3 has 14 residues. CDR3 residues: CASSLRGHSYEQYF. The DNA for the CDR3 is TGCGCCAGCAGCTTAAGGGGGCACTCCTACGAGCAGTACTTC.

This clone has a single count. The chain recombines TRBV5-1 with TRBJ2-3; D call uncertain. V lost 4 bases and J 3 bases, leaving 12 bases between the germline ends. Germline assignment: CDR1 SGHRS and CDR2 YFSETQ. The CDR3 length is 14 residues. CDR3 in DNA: TGCGCCAGCAGCCAACTGACGCGGACAGATACGCAGTATTTT. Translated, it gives CASSQLTRTDTQYF.

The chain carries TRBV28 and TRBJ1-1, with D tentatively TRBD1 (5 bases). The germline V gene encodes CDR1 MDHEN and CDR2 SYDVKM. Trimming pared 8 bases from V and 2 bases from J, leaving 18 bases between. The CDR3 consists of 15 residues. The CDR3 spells CASGTLGGGNTEAFF. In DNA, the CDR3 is TGTGCCAGCGGAACGTTGGGGGGTGGAAACACTGAAGCTTTCTTT.

The CDR3 DNA is TGTGCCAGCAGCTCCCCTCGAGCAGGGCCTAATGAAAAACTGTTTTTT. Amino acids: CASSSPRAGPNEKLFF. The chain is built from TRBV7-9 and TRBJ1-4; a possible D gene is TRBD1 (5 bases). There are 16 residues in the CDR3. Germline assignment: CDR1 SEHNR and CDR2 FQNEAQ (reference sequence). V lost 4 bases to trimming and J lost 3 bases, with 15 bases between them. The full variable domain, with the rest looked up from reference TRBV7-9 and TRBJ1-4, is DTGVSQNPRHKITKRGQNVTFRCDPISEHNRLYWYRQTLGQGPEFLTYFQNEAQLEKSRLLSDRFSAERPKGSFSTLEIQRTEQGDSAMYLCASSSPRAGPNEKLFFGSGTQLSVL.

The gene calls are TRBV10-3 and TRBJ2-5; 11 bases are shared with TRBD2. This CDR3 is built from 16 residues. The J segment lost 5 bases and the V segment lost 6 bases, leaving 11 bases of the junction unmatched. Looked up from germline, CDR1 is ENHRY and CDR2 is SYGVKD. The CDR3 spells CAISGTSGFLKETQYF. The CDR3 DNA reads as TGTGCCATCAGCGGGACTAGCGGATTCCTTAAGGAGACCCAGTACTTC.

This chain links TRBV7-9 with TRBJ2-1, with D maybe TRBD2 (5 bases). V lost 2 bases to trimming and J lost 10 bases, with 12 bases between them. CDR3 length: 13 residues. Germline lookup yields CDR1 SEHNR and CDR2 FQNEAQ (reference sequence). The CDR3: CASSLKRTWEQFF. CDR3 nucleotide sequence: TGTGCCAGCAGCTTAAAGCGGACGTGGGAGCAGTTCTTC.

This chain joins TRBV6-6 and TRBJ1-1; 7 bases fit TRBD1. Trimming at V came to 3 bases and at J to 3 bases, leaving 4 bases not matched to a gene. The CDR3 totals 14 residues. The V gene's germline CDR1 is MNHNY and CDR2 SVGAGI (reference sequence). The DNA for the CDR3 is TGTGCCAGCAGTTATTTCAGGGGGGACACTGAAGCTTTCTTT. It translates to CASSYFRGDTEAFF.

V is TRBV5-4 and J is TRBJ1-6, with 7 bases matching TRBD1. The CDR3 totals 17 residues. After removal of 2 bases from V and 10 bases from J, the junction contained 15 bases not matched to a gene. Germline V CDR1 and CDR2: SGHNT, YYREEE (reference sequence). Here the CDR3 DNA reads TGTGCCAGCAGCTTCCGGGACAGCTTCTTCGCGGTATCACCCCTCCACTTT. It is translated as CASSFRDSFFAVSPLHF.

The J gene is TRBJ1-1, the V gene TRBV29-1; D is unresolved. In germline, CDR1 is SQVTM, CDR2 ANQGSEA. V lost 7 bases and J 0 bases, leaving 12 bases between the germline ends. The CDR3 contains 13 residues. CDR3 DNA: TGCAGCGGCTCCTCGGGGATGAACACTGAAGCTTTCTTT. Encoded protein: CSGSSGMNTEAFF.

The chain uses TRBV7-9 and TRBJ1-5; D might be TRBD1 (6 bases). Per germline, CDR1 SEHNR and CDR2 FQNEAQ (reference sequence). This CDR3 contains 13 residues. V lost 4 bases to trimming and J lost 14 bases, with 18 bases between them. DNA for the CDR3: TGTGCCAGCAGCTCCTCGGAACAGGGAGATAAGCATTTT. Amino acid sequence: CASSSSEQGDKHF.

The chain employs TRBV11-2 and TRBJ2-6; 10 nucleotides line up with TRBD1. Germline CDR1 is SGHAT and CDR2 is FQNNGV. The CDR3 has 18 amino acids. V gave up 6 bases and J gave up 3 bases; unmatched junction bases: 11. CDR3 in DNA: TGTGCCAGCAGGTCTATCGGGACAGGGGTTGTTGGGGCCAACGTCCTGACTTTC. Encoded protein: CASRSIGTGVVGANVLTF.

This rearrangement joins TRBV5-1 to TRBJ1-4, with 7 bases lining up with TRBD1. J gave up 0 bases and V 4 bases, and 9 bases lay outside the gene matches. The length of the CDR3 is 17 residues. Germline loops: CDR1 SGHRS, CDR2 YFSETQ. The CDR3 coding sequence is TGCGCCAGCAGCACGCAGCCCCAGGGGGCAACTAATGAAAAACTGTTTTTT. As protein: CASSTQPQGATNEKLFF.